The rows below give T cell receptor beta chains drawn from one sample of a study of blood T cell repertoires in COVID-19. Some clones are missing from TCRdb's copy, which holds only in-frame ones; the method was immunoSEQ multiplex PCR. In the table there are a few hundred thousand clones, 80% to 90% of which are singletons. The source material was PBMCs or T cells enriched from blood (not recorded which). Every receptor here comes from a young woman who had recovered from COVID-19. The conserved cysteine and the conserved F or W are not part of the CDR3 here. The listing skips clone size in some rows; elsewhere it reads once, few, many or a size class.

>TRBJ1-6|TRBV7-9|few
ASSGQGANNSPLH
>TRBJ1-3|TRBV18|-
ASSPRGGLTSYSGNTIY
>TRBJ1-3|TRBV11-2|-
ASSINRGNTIY
>TRBJ2-1|TRBV19|-
ASSIGHNEQF
>TRBJ2-5|TRBV4-1|-
ASSQETRDQETQY
>TRBJ1-6|TRBV28|-
ASTNFPGQISPLH
>TRBJ2-5|TRBV19|once
ASSIGTAQETQY
>TRBJ2-7|TRBV7-3|once
ASSPGQGLYEQY
>TRBJ1-2|TRBV4-2|-
ASSPRGGADGYT
>TRBJ1-1|TRBV5-1|-
ASSWTGGGMNTEAF
>TRBJ1-6|TRBV6-1|once
ASSEVEAGGSPLH
>TRBJ1-6|TRBV24-1|once
ATSDPPSLH
>TRBJ1-2|TRBV30|once
AWSVLYGYT
>TRBJ1-4|TRBV5-4|-
ASSLGGNRGKGEKLF
>TRBJ1-1|TRBV6-5|-
ASSIRPLLNTEAF
>TRBJ2-5|TRBV2|-
ASRATSGGKQETQY
>TRBJ1-5|TRBV19|-
ASSTYNGVGTGGIYSNQPQH
>TRBJ2-5|TRBV9|-
ASSVEGEGETQY